This T cell receptor (beta chain) came from a study of T cell repertoires in cytomegalovirus infection. Overall study context: Matching HLA type and CMV infection were both indicated by public TCR beta signatures. Study findings and constraints: Individuals carrying CMV plus the relevant HLA were identified by cumulative frequency of public TCR beta families. The ex vivo response showed dominance by HLA-C-restricted CMV-specific TCR beta clonotypes.

The V end lost 3 bases, the J end lost 4 bases, and 15 bases lay between the germline ends. Germline V gene sequence: CDR1 SGHTA, CDR2 FQGNSA. This CDR3 is built from 15 residues. TCRdb processed the reads anew with MiXCR; each CDR3 protein has one entry. The data show some 300,000 distinct CDR3 sequences, 9.6% seen once. There are many counts of this clonotype. Its antigen remains unidentified. The sample consisted of PBMCs. The source is a human donor in good health (CMV status not recorded). Some clones in this sample may be carry-over from other donors' samples. This chain joins TRBV7-2 and TRBJ1-1; tentatively, D is TRBD1 (6 bases). The CDR3 region has the DNA TGTGCCAGCAGCTTCCCTACAGGGATCAGCACTGAAGCTTTCTTT. This sequence encodes CASSFPTGISTEAFF.